This T cell receptor beta chain was captured in a study of blood T cell repertoires in COVID-19. TCRdb keeps only in-frame clones here, not all; method: immunoSEQ multiplex PCR. The data contain around 120,000 clones, around 89% of them seen just once; the ten biggest clones take up 32%. CDR3 length: 13 amino acids. The germline gives CDR1 LNHDA, CDR2 SQIVND (reference sequence). The V end was cut by 4 bases, the J end by 0 bases, with 6 bases between. The chain joins TRBV19 to TRBJ1-1; TRBD1 might be the D (6 bases). Sequencing was done on a sample of peripheral blood. This TCR was recovered from a woman aged 80 or older with acute or convalescent COVID-19. CDR3 bases: TGTGCCAGTAGTAACAGGGTGAACACTGAAGCTTTCTTT. Translated, it gives CASSNRVNTEAFF.